Here is one TCR beta chain with its context. The sample originates from a study of control samples from healthy donors and cancer patients. The CDR3 sequence is 11 residues long. Trimming removed 5 bases at V and 6 bases at J, with 10 bases between. Germline CDR1 is DFQATT and CDR2 is SNEGSKA (reference sequence). Data came from immunoSEQ multiplex PCR; TCRdb stores just in-frame clones and leaves some out. The table shows about 170,000 clones, with around 90% occurring only once. Sequenced input: blood. The sequence came from a young man in good health. The chain combines TRBV20-1 with TRBJ1-2; perhaps TRBD1 as D (6 bases). CDR3 sequence reads: CSARQGHGYTF. The CDR3, as DNA: TGCAGTGCTCGTCAGGGGCATGGCTACACCTTC.